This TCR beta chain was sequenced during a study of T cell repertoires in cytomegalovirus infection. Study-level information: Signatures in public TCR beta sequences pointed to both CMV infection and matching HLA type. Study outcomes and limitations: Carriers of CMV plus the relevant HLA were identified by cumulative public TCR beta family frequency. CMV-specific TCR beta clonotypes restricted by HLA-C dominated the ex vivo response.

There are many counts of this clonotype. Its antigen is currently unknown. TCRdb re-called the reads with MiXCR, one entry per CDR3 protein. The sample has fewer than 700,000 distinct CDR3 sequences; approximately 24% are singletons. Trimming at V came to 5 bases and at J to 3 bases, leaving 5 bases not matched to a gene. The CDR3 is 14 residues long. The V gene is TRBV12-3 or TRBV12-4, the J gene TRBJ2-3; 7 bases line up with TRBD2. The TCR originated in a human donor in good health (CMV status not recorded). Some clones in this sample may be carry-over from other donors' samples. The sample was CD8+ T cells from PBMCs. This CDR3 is CASSDLRETDTQYF. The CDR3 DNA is TGTGCCAGCAGTGACCTGCGGGAGACAGATACGCAGTATTTT.